This T cell receptor beta chain was documented in a study of blood T cell repertoires in COVID-19 (dated by TCRdb to the early 2020s). About the full investigation: Samples covering the acute and convalescent phases of COVID-19 were provided by collaborators in the United States, Italy and Spain. Subjects who had been exposed to COVID-19, were actively infected with it, or had recovered from it provided the deeply sampled blood TCRbeta repertoires that made up the dataset. The prospective study material was composed of cDNA or gDNA derived from T cells, B-cell-depleted T cells, or PBMCs. Nearly every sample came with metadata listing a de-identified subject ID, COVID-19 status, age in years and sex. Samples were obtained from the ongoing ImmuneRACE study (first 160 participants) and from about 1,300 subjects provided by 6 global collaborators. Where available, HLA class I and class II types were obtained from metadata supplied by the sample provider rather than from assay-based typing. The repertoires were released in a freely available public database meant as a resource for research on the immune response to SARS-CoV-2. On the study overall, not on this receptor specifically: How much clinical and demographic metadata was included differed by source and by participant, and the metadata was provided uncurated.

Taken from the germline V gene, the CDR1 and CDR2 loops are LGHNT and FRNRAP. The CDR3 holds 12 amino acids from the cysteine to the phenylalanine. Kept here is only the CDR3 DNA, which spans 36 bases and is read in frame from base 1. The junction shows trimming of 6 bases on V and 7 bases on J, plus 12 bases between the germline ends. As concerns this clone: This receptor's antigen is unknown. There are no base qualities to consult, and no much larger clone falls within one base.

Collaborating institutions collected whole blood in K2EDTA tubes following their own protocols. For TCRbeta analysis, collaborators shipped samples in one of three forms: frozen whole blood, isolated PBMCs, or DNA extracted from either of those sample types. The immunoSEQ Assay, a bias-controlled multiplex PCR, was used to amplify TCRbeta CDR3 regions from genomic DNA. The original methods were these. Within the assay, amplification of reference gene primers was used to estimate how many nucleated cells each sample contained. To quantify the absolute abundance of each unique TCRbeta CDR3 rearrangement, sequence reads were collapsed and filtered. For each sample, productive Simpson clonality was calculated as the square root of Simpson's diversity index across productive rearrangements. Drawn from immuneACCESS, this table holds only the in-frame rearrangements with V and J called that TCRdb kept. Clones are partly lost; checked studies trace under half to an unresolved V gene and leave the rest unexplained. D and trimming come from the DNA, and the V and J calls and clone size come from that table. This sample holds around 60,000 clones; approximately 91% were observed only once. Clones ranked in the top ten supply 3.5% of the sample.

The rearranged segments are TRBV12-5 and TRBJ1-1, with a weak D call of TRBD1 (5 bases match). The receptor was isolated from a man aged 45-65 years with active COVID-19. Input material: peripheral blood. In nucleotide form, the sequence is TGTGCTAGTGGCCTAGGGGCGAGTGAAGCTTTCTTT. It encodes CASGLGASEAFF.